A single sample is the source of the 22 T cell receptor beta chains below, sequenced in a study of cytomegalovirus exposure and HLA in healthy donors. PCR used 60 Vbeta primers and 13 Jbeta primers. TCRdb's copy holds only in-frame clones and misses some; the assay was immunoSEQ multiplex PCR. The sample yields 98,000 or so clones, around 77% seen once. The sequencing input was PBMCs. Receptors originate from a female donor in good health and CMV-seronegative.

This clone showed up just once. The J gene is TRBJ2-5, the V gene TRBV13; 8 bases line up with TRBD2. This CDR3 spans 15 amino acids. Trimming cost V 5 bases and J 3 bases; bases outside gene matches: 8. The germline gives CDR1 PRHDT, CDR2 FYEKMQ (reference sequence). The CDR3: CASSPRAGAKETQYF. For the CDR3, the DNA is TGTGCCAGCAGCCCCCGAGCGGGGGCGAAAGAGACCCAGTACTTC. Complete variable domain (other parts from reference TRBV13 and TRBJ2-5): AAGVIQSPRHLIKEKRETATLKCYPIPRHDTVYWYQQGPGQDPQFLISFYEKMQSDKGSIPDRFSAQQFSDYHSELNMSSLELGDSALYFCASSPRAGAKETQYFGPGTRLLVL.

Comments on this clone: Other nucleotide sequences in the sample specify the same CDR3. The chain is built from TRBV6-5 and TRBJ1-2; D possibly corresponds to TRBD1 (6 bases). The CDR3 extends over 14 amino acids. In germline, CDR1 is MNHEY, CDR2 SVGAGI. The ends were cut back, 5 bases at V and 5 bases at J, with 15 bases in the middle. CDR3 protein: CASSPPEGGYGYTF. CDR3 bases: TGTGCCAGCAGTCCACCCGAGGGGGGGTATGGCTACACCTTC.

The chain employs TRBV19 and TRBJ1-2, with 7 bases that match TRBD1. The CDR3 length is 16 residues. In germline, CDR1 is LNHDA, CDR2 SQIVND (reference sequence). The V gene end was trimmed by 6 bases and the J gene end by 0 bases; junction bases not matched to a gene: 10. The CDR3 is CASSRQGGASNYGYTF. DNA for the CDR3: TGTGCCAGTAGCCGACAGGGTGGCGCTTCTAACTATGGCTACACCTTC.

CDR3 protein: CASSPGASGSSYNEQFF. The CDR3 DNA reads TGTGCCAGCAGCCCTGGGGCTAGCGGGAGCTCCTACAATGAGCAGTTCTTC. V and J are TRBV7-9 and TRBJ2-1, with TRBD2 matching over 10 bases. The germline V gene encodes CDR1 SEHNR and CDR2 FQNEAQ (reference sequence). CDR3 length: 17 residues. V was pared by 5 bases and J by 0 bases, with 7 bases of the junction left unmatched. The whole variable domain, filled in from reference TRBV7-9 and TRBJ2-1, reads DTGVSQNPRHKITKRGQNVTFRCDPISEHNRLYWYRQTLGQGPEFLTYFQNEAQLEKSRLLSDRFSAERPKGSFSTLEIQRTEQGDSAMYLCASSPGASGSSYNEQFFGPGTRLTVL.

V is TRBV10-3 and J is TRBJ2-1; D possibly corresponds to TRBD1 (8 bases). This CDR3 has 24 residues. Germline V gene lookup returns CDR1 ENHRY and CDR2 SYGVKD. V dropped 0 bases and J dropped 0 bases, with 33 bases sitting between them. Here the CDR3 reads CAISESLKDRVVGGREISYNEQFF. CDR3 coding DNA: TGTGCCATCAGTGAGTCGTTAAAGGACAGGGTTGTGGGAGGGCGGGAGATCTCCTACAATGAGCAGTTCTTC.

This clone appeared a few times. The V and J genes are TRBV7-6 and TRBJ1-5, with 8 bases fitting TRBD1. In germline, CDR1 is SGHVS, CDR2 FNYEAQ. V lost 1 base and J lost 0; bases outside the gene matches: 2. There are 16 residues in the CDR3. The CDR3 bases are TGTGCCAGCAGCTTAGGGACAGGGCGTAGCAATCAGCCCCAGCATTTT. As protein: CASSLGTGRSNQPQHF. The entire variable domain, with the rest obtained from reference TRBV7-6 and TRBJ1-5, is as follows: GAGVSQSPRYKVTKRGQDVALRCDPISGHVSLYWYRQALGQGPEFLTYFNYEAQQDKSGLPNDRFSAERPEGSISTLTIQRTEQRDSAMYRCASSLGTGRSNQPQHFGDGTRLSIL.

The CDR3 is CASSVSSSAANEQFF. The CDR3 coding sequence is TGTGCCAGCAGCGTCTCTAGCTCGGCGGCCAATGAGCAGTTCTTC. The gene calls are TRBV5-4 and TRBJ2-1; TRBD2 is a possible D gene (5 bases). V lost 4 bases to trimming and J lost 6 bases, with 17 bases between them. CDR1 SGHNT and CDR2 YYREEE come from the germline V gene (reference sequence). The CDR3 has 15 residues.

This CDR3 reads CASSQSADRSEGYTF. CDR3 DNA sequence: TGCGCCAGCAGTCAATCGGCCGACAGATCAGAGGGCTACACCTTC. The chain is built from TRBV23-1 and TRBJ1-2; tentatively, D is TRBD1 (5 bases). TRBV23-1 is annotated as an ORF whose role is uncertain. The ends were cut back, 0 bases at V and 8 bases at J, with 16 bases in the middle. This CDR3 contains 15 residues.

The CDR3 region is CASSFKWTGNEQFF. CDR3 sequence (DNA): TGTGCCAGCAGTTTTAAGTGGACAGGCAATGAGCAGTTCTTC. This chain uses TRBV27 with TRBJ2-1; 7 bases are shared with TRBD1. CDR1 and CDR2 from the germline V gene are MNHEY and SMNVEV (reference sequence). V lost 3 bases and J lost 6; bases outside the gene matches: 5. CDR3 length equals 14 residues.

CDR3 region: CAISESTGIFSNQPQHF. For the CDR3, the DNA is TGTGCCATCAGTGAGTCGACAGGGATATTTAGCAATCAGCCCCAGCATTTT. The gene calls are TRBV10-3 and TRBJ1-5; TRBD1 matches at 7 bases. This CDR3 is 17 amino acids long. The V and J ends lost 0 bases and 0 bases, in that order; junction bases with no gene match: 5. CDR1 is ENHRY, CDR2 SYGVKD, per germline.

The gene calls are TRBV11-3 and TRBJ2-5; TRBD1 aligns across 8 bases. The CDR3 contains 15 residues. The V and J ends lost 1 base and 5 bases, in that order; junction bases with no gene match: 6. Germline-derived CDR1 and CDR2 are SGHNT and YENEEA. CDR3 coding DNA: TGTGCCAGCAGCTTAGGTCAGGGGGCGATGGAGACCCAGTACTTC. Translated, it gives CASSLGQGAMETQYF.

This clone is a singleton in its sample. The genes are TRBV11-2 and TRBJ2-3; D not resolved. The CDR3 sequence is 14 residues long. V was shortened by 0 bases and J by 2 bases, with 6 bases between the two germline ends. From germline, CDR1 is SGHAT and CDR2 FQNNGV. Here the CDR3 reads CASSLEQFTDTQYF. The CDR3 nucleotides read TGTGCCAGCAGCTTAGAACAGTTCACAGATACGCAGTATTTT.

The table lists this clone with a count of one. J is TRBJ2-3 and V is TRBV4-1; 12 bases align to TRBD2. This CDR3 region has 19 residues. Germline V gene data show CDR1 as MGHRA and CDR2 as YSYEKL. The V segment lost 0 bases and the J segment 3 bases; nucleotides outside the gene matches: 10. CDR3 in amino acids: CASSQDVLAGGRSTDTQYF. The CDR3 DNA reads as TGCGCCAGCAGCCAAGATGTCCTAGCGGGGGGGCGGAGTACAGATACGCAGTATTTT.

This clone came up once. The chain couples TRBV15 to TRBJ2-5; possibly TRBD1 for D (5 bases). The CDR3 is 14 residues long. The V gene lost 0 bases and the J gene lost 5 bases, with 10 bases spanning the gap. Germline CDR1 is LNHNV and CDR2 is YYDKDF (reference sequence). The CDR3 loop reads CATSREVAGETQYF. The CDR3 nucleotides read TGTGCCACCAGCAGAGAGGTGGCAGGGGAGACCCAGTACTTC.

The chain links TRBV11-2 to TRBJ1-1, with D perhaps matching TRBD1 (5 bases). Trimming cost V 6 bases and J 1 base, with 12 bases left between them. Germline CDR1 reads SGHAT; CDR2 reads FQNNGV. The CDR3 contains 14 residues. DNA of the CDR3: TGTGCCAGCAGTCGGGGGACGGGGAACACTGAAGCTTTCTTT. Translated, it gives CASSRGTGNTEAFF.

The chain combines TRBV27 with TRBJ2-7; D ambiguous. CDR3 length equals 15 residues. Trimming stripped 2 bases from V and 2 bases from J, with 13 bases between. Germline V CDR1 and CDR2: MNHEY, SMNVEV (reference sequence). CDR3 DNA: TGTGCCAGCAGTTTAAGTTCAGGTTTAGCCTACGAGCAGTACTTC. This encodes CASSLSSGLAYEQYF.

The CDR3 protein is CASSLVRDSDSPLHF. As DNA, the CDR3 is TGTGCCAGCAGCTTGGTACGGGACTCTGATTCACCCCTCCACTTT. V usage is TRBV5-4 and J usage is TRBJ1-6; the D gene is possibly TRBD1 (5 bases). The V end lost 0 bases, the J end lost 8 bases, and 12 bases lay between the germline ends. Germline loops: CDR1 SGHNT, CDR2 YYREEE (reference sequence). The CDR3 is 15 residues long.

A few counts support this clone. The chain has TRBV28 and TRBJ2-7, with D possibly matching TRBD2 (7 bases). In germline, CDR1 is MDHEN, CDR2 SYDVKM. V was trimmed by 7 bases and J by 5 bases, leaving 21 bases between them. This CDR3 is 15 amino acids long. The CDR3 loop reads CASTQGGAQINEQYF. CDR3 nucleotides: TGTGCCAGCACCCAAGGGGGGGCCCAGATAAACGAGCAGTACTTC.

The chain couples TRBV10-3 to TRBJ1-4, with D possibly TRBD1 on 6 matching bases. V was cut by 10 bases and J by 8 bases, with 14 bases left in between. Looked up from germline, CDR1 is ENHRY and CDR2 is SYGVKD. This CDR3 has 12 amino acids. CDR3 residues: CATAGEREKLFF. CDR3 nucleotides: TGTGCCACCGCAGGGGAAAGGGAAAAACTGTTTTTT.

V is TRBV7-9 and J is TRBJ1-2, with TRBD1 as a possible D gene (5 bases). CDR1 and CDR2 from the germline V gene are SEHNR and FQNEAQ (reference sequence). The CDR3 covers 13 residues. V was pared by 6 bases and J by 8 bases, with 16 bases between. The CDR3 reads CASRPGAGGGYTF. The CDR3 DNA follows: TGTGCCAGCAGGCCGGGAGCCGGGGGGGGCTACACCTTC.

V and J are TRBV9 and TRBJ2-1; a weak D match, TRBD2 (6 bases). Germline V lookup: CDR1 SGDLS, CDR2 YYNGEE. The CDR3 has 13 residues. Trimming shortened V by 3 bases and J by 4 bases, and 8 bases separated the two germline ends. CDR3 DNA: TGTGCCAGCAGCGCAGGGACTTACAATGAGCAGTTCTTC. Protein product: CASSAGTYNEQFF.

The chain links TRBV7-9 to TRBJ2-5; 9 bases map to TRBD2. The CDR3 totals 14 residues. After removal of 1 base from V and 4 bases from J, the junction contained 1 base not matched to a gene. Per germline, CDR1 SEHNR and CDR2 FQNEAQ (reference sequence). CDR3 sequence (DNA): TGTGCCAGCAGCTTAGGCGGGGGGGGAGAGACCCAGTACTTC. It translates to CASSLGGGGETQYF.